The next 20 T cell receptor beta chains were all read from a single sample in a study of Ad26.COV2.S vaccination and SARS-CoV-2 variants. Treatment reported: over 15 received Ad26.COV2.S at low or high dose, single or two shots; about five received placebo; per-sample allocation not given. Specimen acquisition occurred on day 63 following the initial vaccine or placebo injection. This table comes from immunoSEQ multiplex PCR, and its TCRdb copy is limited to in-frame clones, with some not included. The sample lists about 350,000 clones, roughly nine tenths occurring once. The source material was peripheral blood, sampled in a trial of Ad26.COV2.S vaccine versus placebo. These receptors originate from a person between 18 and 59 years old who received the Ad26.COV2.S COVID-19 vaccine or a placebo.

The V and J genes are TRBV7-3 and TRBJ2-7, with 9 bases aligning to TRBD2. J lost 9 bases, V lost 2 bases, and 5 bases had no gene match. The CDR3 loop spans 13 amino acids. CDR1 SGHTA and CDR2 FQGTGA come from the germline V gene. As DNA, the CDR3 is TGTGCCAGCAGCTTATGGACTAGCGAGGTGCAGTACTTC. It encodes CASSLWTSEVQYF.

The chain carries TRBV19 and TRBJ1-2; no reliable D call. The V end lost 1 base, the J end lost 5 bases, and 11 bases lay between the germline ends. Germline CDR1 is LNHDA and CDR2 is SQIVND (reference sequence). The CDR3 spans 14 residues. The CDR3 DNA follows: TGTGCCAGTAGTATAGCCCTCGAAGGGTATGGCTACACCTTC. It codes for CASSIALEGYGYTF.

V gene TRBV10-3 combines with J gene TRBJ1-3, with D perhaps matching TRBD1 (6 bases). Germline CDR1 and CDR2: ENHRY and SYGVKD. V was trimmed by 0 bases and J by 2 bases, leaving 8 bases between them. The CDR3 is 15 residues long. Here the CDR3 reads CAISESGGAGNTIYF. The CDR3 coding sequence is TGTGCCATCAGTGAGTCAGGGGGAGCTGGAAACACCATATATTTT.

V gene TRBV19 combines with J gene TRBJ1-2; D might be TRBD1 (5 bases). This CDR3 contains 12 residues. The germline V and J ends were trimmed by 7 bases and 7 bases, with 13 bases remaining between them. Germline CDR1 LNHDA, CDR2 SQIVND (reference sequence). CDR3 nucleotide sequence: TGTGCCAGTAAGTGGCAGGGTGGTGGCTACACCTTC. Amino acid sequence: CASKWQGGGYTF.

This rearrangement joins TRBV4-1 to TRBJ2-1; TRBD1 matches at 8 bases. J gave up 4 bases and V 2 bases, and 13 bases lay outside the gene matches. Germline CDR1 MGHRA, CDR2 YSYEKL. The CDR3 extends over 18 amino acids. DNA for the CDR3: TGCGCCAGCAGCCAATATCACCAGGGGGCAGGGGTTTACAATGAGCAGTTCTTC. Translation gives CASSQYHQGAGVYNEQFF.

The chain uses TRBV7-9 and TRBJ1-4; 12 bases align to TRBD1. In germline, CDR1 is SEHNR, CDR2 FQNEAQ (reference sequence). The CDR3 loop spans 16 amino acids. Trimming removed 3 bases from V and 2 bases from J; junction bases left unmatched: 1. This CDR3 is CASSLGQGATNEKLFF. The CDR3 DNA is TGTGCCAGCAGCTTGGGACAGGGGGCGACTAATGAAAAACTGTTTTTT.

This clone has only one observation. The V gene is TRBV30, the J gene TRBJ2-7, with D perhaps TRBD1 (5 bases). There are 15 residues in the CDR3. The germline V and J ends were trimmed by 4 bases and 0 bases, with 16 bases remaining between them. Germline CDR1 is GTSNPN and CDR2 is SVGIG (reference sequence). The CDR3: CAWTEGVPFSYEQYF. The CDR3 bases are TGTGCCTGGACCGAAGGGGTACCCTTCTCCTACGAGCAGTACTTC.

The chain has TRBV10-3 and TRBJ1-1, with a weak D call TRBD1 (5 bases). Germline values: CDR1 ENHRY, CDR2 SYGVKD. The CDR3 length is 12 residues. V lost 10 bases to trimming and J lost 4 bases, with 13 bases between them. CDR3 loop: CATQTGGTEAFF. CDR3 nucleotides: TGTGCCACCCAAACGGGGGGCACTGAAGCTTTCTTT.

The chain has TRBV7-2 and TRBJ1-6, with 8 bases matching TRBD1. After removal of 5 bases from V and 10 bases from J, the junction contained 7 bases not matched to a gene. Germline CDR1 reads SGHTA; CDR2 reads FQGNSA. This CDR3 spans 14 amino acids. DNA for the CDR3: TGTGCCAGCAGCCCACGACAGGGGCAGTCACCCCTCCACTTT. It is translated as CASSPRQGQSPLHF.

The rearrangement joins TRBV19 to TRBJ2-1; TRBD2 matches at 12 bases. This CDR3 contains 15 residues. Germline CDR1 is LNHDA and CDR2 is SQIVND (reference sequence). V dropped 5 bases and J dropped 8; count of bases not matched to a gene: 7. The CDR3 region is CASSPSGRAGDEQFF. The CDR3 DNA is TGTGCCAGTAGTCCTAGCGGGAGGGCCGGGGATGAGCAGTTCTTC.

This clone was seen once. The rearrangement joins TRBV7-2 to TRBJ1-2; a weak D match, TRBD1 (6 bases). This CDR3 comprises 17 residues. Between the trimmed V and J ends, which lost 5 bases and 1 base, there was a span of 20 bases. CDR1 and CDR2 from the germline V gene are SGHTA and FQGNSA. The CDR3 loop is CASSPLKGQMNNYGYTF. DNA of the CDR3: TGTGCCAGCAGCCCGCTAAAAGGACAGATGAATAACTATGGCTACACCTTC.

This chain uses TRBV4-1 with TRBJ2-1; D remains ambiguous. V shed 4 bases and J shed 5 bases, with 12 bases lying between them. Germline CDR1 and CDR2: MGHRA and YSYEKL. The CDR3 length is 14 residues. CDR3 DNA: TGCGCCAGCAGCCCCGGCCTAAACCACAATGAGCAGTTCTTC. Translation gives CASSPGLNHNEQFF.

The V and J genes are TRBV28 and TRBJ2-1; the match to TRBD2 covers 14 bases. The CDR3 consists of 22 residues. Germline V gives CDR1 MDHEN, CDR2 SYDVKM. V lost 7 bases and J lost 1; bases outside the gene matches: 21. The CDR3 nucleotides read TGTGCCAGCACCCTGGGGCAGAGATTAAGACTAGCGGGAGGGCAATCCTACAATGAGCAGTTCTTC. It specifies CASTLGQRLRLAGGQSYNEQFF.

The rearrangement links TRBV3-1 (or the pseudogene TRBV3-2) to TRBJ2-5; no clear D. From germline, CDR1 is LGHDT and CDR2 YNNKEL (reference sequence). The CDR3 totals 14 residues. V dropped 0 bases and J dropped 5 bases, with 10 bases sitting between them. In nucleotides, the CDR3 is TGTGCCAGCAGCCAAGATATGGCGGTCGAGACCCAGTACTTC. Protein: CASSQDMAVETQYF.

Here the CDR3 DNA reads TGTGCCAGCAGCGTAGCTCCACAGACCGAAGAGACCCAGTACTTC. This encodes CASSVAPQTEETQYF. The genes are TRBV9 and TRBJ2-5; D is uncertain. Trimming stripped 0 bases from V and 3 bases from J, with 12 bases between. The length of the CDR3 is 15 residues. CDR1 and CDR2 from the germline V gene are SGDLS and YYNGEE.

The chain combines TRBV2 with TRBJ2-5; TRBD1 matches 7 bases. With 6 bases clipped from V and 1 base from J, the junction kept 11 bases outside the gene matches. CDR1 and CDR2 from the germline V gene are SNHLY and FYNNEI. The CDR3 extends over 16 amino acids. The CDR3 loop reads CASRDLGWDSQETQYF. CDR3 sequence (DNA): TGTGCCAGCAGAGATCTCGGTTGGGACAGCCAAGAGACCCAGTACTTC.

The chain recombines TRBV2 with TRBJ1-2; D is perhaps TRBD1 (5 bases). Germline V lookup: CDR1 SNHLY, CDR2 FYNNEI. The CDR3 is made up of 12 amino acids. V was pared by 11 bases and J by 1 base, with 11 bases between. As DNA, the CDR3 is TGTGCCCAAGGGGCAGTTAACTATGGCTACACCTTC. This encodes CAQGAVNYGYTF.

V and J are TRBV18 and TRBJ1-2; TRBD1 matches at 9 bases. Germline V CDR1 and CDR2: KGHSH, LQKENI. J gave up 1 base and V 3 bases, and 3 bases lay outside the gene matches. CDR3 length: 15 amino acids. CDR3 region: CASSPDRGNNYGYTF. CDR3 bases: TGTGCCAGCTCACCGGACAGGGGAAATAACTATGGCTACACCTTC.

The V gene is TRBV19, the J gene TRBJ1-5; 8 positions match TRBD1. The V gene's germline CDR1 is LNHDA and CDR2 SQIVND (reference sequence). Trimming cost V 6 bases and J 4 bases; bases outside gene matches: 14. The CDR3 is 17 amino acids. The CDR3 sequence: CASRTGTGQLYNQPQHF. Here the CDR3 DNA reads TGTGCCAGTAGAACCGGGACAGGCCAACTTTATAATCAGCCCCAGCATTTT. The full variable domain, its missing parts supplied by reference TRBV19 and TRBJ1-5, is DGGITQSPKYLFRKEGQNVTLSCEQNLNHDAMYWYRQDPGQGLRLIYYSQIVNDFQKGDIAEGYSVSREKKESFPLTVTSAQKNPTAFYLCASRTGTGQLYNQPQHFGDGTRLSIL.

CDR3 nucleotide sequence: TGTGCCAGCAGCCTAGGCCGGGGCGGCAGAGGCTATGGCTACACCTTC. It codes for CASSLGRGGRGYGYTF. The V call is TRBV11-2, the J call TRBJ1-2; D perhaps matches TRBD1 (5 bases). The ends were cut back, 5 bases at V and 4 bases at J, with 20 bases in the middle. This CDR3 comprises 16 residues. In germline, CDR1 is SGHAT, CDR2 FQNNGV.